The 27 T cell receptor beta chains given below trace back to one sample, sequenced in a study of post-analysis software for immune sequencing data. The study's findings and limits: A few TRBV segments occurring more often in patients than controls included TRBV5-6, TRBV5-1 and TRBV20-1.

No antigen has been assigned to these receptors. TCR beta cDNA libraries had unique molecular identifiers. TCRdb used MiXCR to reprocess the PCR reads, holding one entry per CDR3 protein. The sample contains about 460,000 distinct CDR3 sequences, approximately 45% of which appear only once. The sequencing sample was made of blood. The receptors originated from a girl aged 5-17 years with multiple sclerosis.

The V and J genes are TRBV4-3 and TRBJ1-2, with D unclear. Germline-derived CDR1 and CDR2 are LGHNA and YSLEER. The CDR3 has 16 residues. V lost 0 bases, J lost 2 bases, and 13 bases lay in between. CDR3 region: CASSQDTFALNYGYTF. The CDR3 nucleotides are TGCGCCAGCAGCCAAGATACTTTCGCCCTGAACTATGGCTACACCTTC.

V usage is TRBV6-5 and J usage is TRBJ1-4; no reliable D call. V was cut by 0 bases and J by 1 base, with 12 bases left in between. The CDR3 extends over 17 amino acids. The germline V gene has CDR1 MNHEY and CDR2 SVGAGI. CDR3 in amino acids: CASSYSRRRRTNEKLFF. In DNA, the CDR3 is TGTGCCAGCAGTTACTCGCGCAGGAGGAGAACTAATGAAAAACTGTTTTTT.

The CDR3 region is CASSPQYVLAYNEQFF. CDR3 sequence (DNA): TGTGCCAGCAGTCCCCAATATGTCCTCGCCTACAATGAGCAGTTCTTC. This rearrangement joins TRBV27 to TRBJ2-1; D unresolved. The CDR3 is made up of 16 amino acids. The V end was cut by 5 bases, the J end by 2 bases, with 16 bases between. The germline V gene encodes CDR1 MNHEY and CDR2 SMNVEV (reference sequence).

The chain has TRBV7-2 and TRBJ1-1; D gene uncertain. Between the trimmed V and J ends, which lost 5 bases and 8 bases, there was a span of 12 bases. The CDR3 runs to 12 residues. The germline CDR1 and CDR2 sequences are SGHTA and FQGNSA. The CDR3 reads CASSLNGVEAFF. Here the CDR3 DNA reads TGTGCCAGCAGCCTAAACGGGGTGGAAGCTTTCTTT. Full variable domain (remainder filled in from reference TRBV7-2 and TRBJ1-1): GAGVSQSPSNKVTEKGKDVELRCDPISGHTALYWYRQSLGQGLEFLIYFQGNSAPDKSGLPSDRFSAERTGGSVSTLTIQRTQQEDSAVYLCASSLNGVEAFFGQGTRLTVV.

As regards this clonotype: The DNA is left out, because the CDR3 cannot be placed on it with certainty; the CDR3 is given as TCRdb lists it. V and J are TRBV7-2 and TRBJ2-1. Per the germline V gene, CDR1 is SGHTA and CDR2 is FQGNSA. The CDR3 extends over 14 residues, inclusive of both ends. The CDR3 loop reads CASSTMSSSSEQFF.

This clonotype was picked up a small number of times. The gene calls are TRBV10-3 and TRBJ2-5; 8 bases map to TRBD1. J gave up 5 bases and V 4 bases, and 9 bases lay outside the gene matches. The CDR3 is 15 residues long. CDR1 is ENHRY, CDR2 SYGVKD, per germline. CDR3: CAISAGQGATETQYF. CDR3 sequence (DNA): TGTGCCATCAGTGCGGGGCAGGGGGCTACGGAGACCCAGTACTTC.

The chain has TRBV12-5 and TRBJ2-1; TRBD1 agrees at 11 bases. With V trimmed by 5 bases and J by 7 bases, 4 bases remained unmatched. In germline, CDR1 is LGHNT, CDR2 FRNRAP. The CDR3 extends over 14 amino acids. The CDR3 reads CASGRTGGSNEQFF. CDR3 nucleotide sequence: TGTGCTAGTGGTAGGACAGGGGGCTCTAATGAGCAGTTCTTC.

V is TRBV5-1 and J is TRBJ2-7; D possibly corresponds to TRBD2 (6 bases). The J call may be wrong; the DNA end is better matched by TRBJ2-5. The CDR3 has 14 amino acids. CDR1 and CDR2 (germline): SGHRS, YFSETQ. DNA for the CDR3: TGCGCCAGCAGCTTGACGGGAGATAGCCAGACCCAGTACTTC. Protein product: CASSLTGDSQTQYF.

The rearrangement links TRBV7-2 to TRBJ2-4, with D possibly being TRBD1 or TRBD2 (6 bases each). Deletions cut 5 bases from V and 1 base from J, with 27 bases between. Per germline, CDR1 SGHTA and CDR2 FQGNSA. This CDR3 has 20 residues. The CDR3, as DNA: TGTGCCAGCAGCCCCCTGCCGGCGGGACACGTATTAGGGGCCAAAAACATTCAGTACTTC. Translating gives CASSPLPAGHVLGAKNIQYF.

The rearrangement joins TRBV5-5 to TRBJ1-4; possibly TRBD1 for D (6 bases). The CDR3 totals 16 residues. V was shortened by 4 bases and J by 0 bases, with 13 bases between the two germline ends. The germline CDR1 and CDR2 sequences are SGHKS and YYEKEE (reference sequence). The CDR3 DNA sequence: TGTGCCAGCAGCGGGGGCTCCGATGCAACTAATGAAAAACTGTTTTTT. Encoded protein: CASSGGSDATNEKLFF.

This clonotype occurred a few times. This rearrangement joins TRBV4-2 to TRBJ2-7; TRBD1 might be the D (6 bases). CDR1 is LGHNA, CDR2 YNFKEQ, per germline. V was clipped by 4 bases and J by 0 bases, with 13 bases between them. The CDR3 runs to 15 residues. The CDR3 spells CASSPTKGGSYEQYF. The CDR3 nucleotides are TGTGCCAGCAGCCCAACGAAAGGGGGCTCCTACGAGCAGTACTTC.

This clonotype was detected only once. The chain is built from TRBV7-3 and TRBJ1-1; tentatively, D is TRBD1 (5 bases). The length of the CDR3 is 14 residues. Germline V lookup: CDR1 SGHTA, CDR2 FQGTGA. The V end lost 4 bases, the J end lost 6 bases, and 15 bases lay between the germline ends. CDR3 residues: CASSSGGKGAEAFF. CDR3 nucleotide sequence: TGTGCCAGCAGCTCGGGGGGGAAGGGCGCTGAAGCTTTCTTT.

This clonotype has more than one count but fewer than ten. The V and J genes are TRBV20-1 and TRBJ2-6; unclear D gene. Trimming took 4 bases from V and 2 from J, leaving 9 bases between them. This CDR3 spans 14 amino acids. Germline assignment: CDR1 DFQATT and CDR2 SNEGSKA (reference sequence). The CDR3 region is CSAKPGAGANVLTF. The DNA for the CDR3 is TGCAGTGCTAAGCCCGGAGCTGGGGCCAACGTCCTGACTTTC.

This clonotype was seen more than once but under ten times. The rearrangement links TRBV4-2 to TRBJ2-7, with 9 bases identical to TRBD1. Germline CDR1 and CDR2: LGHNA and YNFKEQ. Trimming took 0 bases from V and 1 from J; bases not matched to a gene: 4. The CDR3 length is 16 residues. The CDR3 loop is CASSQETGGKSYEQYF. The CDR3 DNA sequence: TGTGCCAGCAGCCAAGAGACAGGGGGGAAGTCCTACGAGCAGTACTTC.

For the CDR3, the DNA is TGTGCCAGCAGCCCGAGACTGGGACTAGCGGGAAGAGAGACCCAGTACTTC. Protein sequence: CASSPRLGLAGRETQYF. V and J are TRBV7-3 and TRBJ2-5; 13 bases are shared with TRBD2. There are 17 residues in the CDR3. J gave up 4 bases and V 5 bases, and 10 bases lay outside the gene matches. The germline V gene has CDR1 SGHTA and CDR2 FQGTGA.

The rearrangement uses TRBV20-1 and TRBJ2-1; no reliable D call. The DNA end is more similar to TRBJ2-7, so the J call may be wrong. CDR3 size: 15 residues. Per germline, CDR1 DFQATT and CDR2 SNEGSKA (reference sequence). CDR3 protein: CSARRLGTASYEQYF. The DNA for the CDR3 is TGCAGTGCTAGGAGGCTCGGCACCGCGTCCTACGAGCAGTACTTC.

This clonotype turned up a few times. This sequence joins TRBV29-1 and TRBJ2-1, with D perhaps given as TRBD1 or TRBD2 (5 bases each). V lost 0 bases, J lost 12 bases, and 18 bases lay in between. The CDR3 loop spans 14 amino acids. CDR1 SQVTM and CDR2 ANQGSEA come from the germline V gene. CDR3 nucleotide sequence: TGCAGCGTTGAAGATCTAGGGGACCGGTTGGCGCAGTTCTTC. Amino acids: CSVEDLGDRLAQFF.

The chain couples TRBV5-1 to TRBJ1-2; D uncertain. This CDR3 spans 14 amino acids. Trimming cost V 6 bases and J 4 bases, with 16 bases left between them. Germline V gives CDR1 SGHRS, CDR2 YFSETQ. CDR3 DNA sequence: TGCGCCAGCAACGACCCCTCTTGGGGCTATGGCTACACCTTC. The encoded protein is CASNDPSWGYGYTF.

This clonotype appeared a few times. V and J are TRBV5-1 and TRBJ2-1; 10 bases map to TRBD2. Trimming at V came to 4 bases and at J to 7 bases, leaving 11 bases not matched to a gene. Germline V lookup: CDR1 SGHRS, CDR2 YFSETQ. The CDR3 has 16 residues. The CDR3 loop is CASSPPASGSMNEQFF. The DNA for the CDR3 is TGCGCCAGCAGCCCGCCCGCTAGCGGGAGTATGAATGAGCAGTTCTTC.

This clonotype has a handful of counts. The chain uses TRBV12-3 or TRBV12-4 and TRBJ2-7; D perhaps matches TRBD1 (5 bases). V was clipped by 1 base and J by 1 base, with 11 bases between them. This CDR3 is 15 amino acids long. DNA for the CDR3: TGTGCCAGCAGTTTAGGACAGCTTAGATCCTACGAGCAGTACTTC. Its translation is CASSLGQLRSYEQYF.

The V call is TRBV12-3 or TRBV12-4, the J call TRBJ2-5; maybe TRBD2 (6 bases). Trimming cost V 10 bases and J 5 bases, with 14 bases left between them. The CDR3 is 12 residues long. CDR3 in DNA: TGTGCCACGAAAGGACTACGGGAGACCCAGTACTTC. Amino acid sequence: CATKGLRETQYF.

The count of this clonotype is one. This rearrangement joins TRBV27 to TRBJ1-1, with a weak D call TRBD1 (5 bases). The CDR3 totals 13 residues. With 5 bases removed from V and 1 base from J, the gap between germline ends came to 8 bases. Germline lookup yields CDR1 MNHEY and CDR2 SMNVEV (reference sequence). The CDR3 nucleotides are TGTGCCAGCAGTCCACAGGCGAACACTGAAGCTTTCTTT. This translates into CASSPQANTEAFF.

This clonotype was seen a few times. DNA of the CDR3: TGTGCCAGCACCTTGGACAGTTTTTCCGAGCAGTACTTC. It encodes CASTLDSFSEQYF. The chain is built from TRBV7-9 and TRBJ2-7; D perhaps matches TRBD1 (6 bases). This CDR3 comprises 13 residues. Trimming removed 7 bases from V and 6 bases from J, with 16 bases in between. The germline CDR1 and CDR2 sequences are SEHNR and FQNEAQ (reference sequence).

This clonotype was detected once. The rearrangement uses TRBV4-2 and TRBJ2-7; D unclear. The germline CDR1 and CDR2 sequences are LGHNA and YNFKEQ. The CDR3 covers 12 residues. Trimming removed 0 bases from V and 4 bases from J, with 4 bases in between. CDR3 sequence: CASSQDRYEQYF. In DNA form, the CDR3 reads TGTGCCAGCAGCCAAGATCGGTACGAGCAGTACTTC.

A single count supports this clonotype. The CDR3 sequence is CAISLPGLAFYEQYF. The CDR3 DNA reads TGTGCCATCAGTCTTCCGGGACTAGCGTTCTACGAGCAGTACTTC. This chain connects TRBV10-3 to TRBJ2-7, with 10 bases that match TRBD2. This CDR3 region has 15 residues. Germline V gene lookup returns CDR1 ENHRY and CDR2 SYGVKD. After removal of 5 bases from V and 3 bases from J, the junction contained 7 bases not matched to a gene.

This clonotype has only a few counts. The V and J genes are TRBV29-1 and TRBJ1-2; 8 nucleotides match TRBD1. The CDR3 length is 17 residues. V gave up 1 base and J gave up 5 bases; unmatched junction bases: 15. From germline, CDR1 is SQVTM and CDR2 ANQGSEA. The chain's CDR3 is CSVEVFGDLQGVYGYTF. DNA of the CDR3: TGCAGCGTTGAAGTCTTCGGGGATCTACAGGGGGTGTATGGCTACACCTTC.

V gene TRBV19 combines with J gene TRBJ1-1, with 7 bases aligning to TRBD1. The V segment lost 3 bases and the J segment 7 bases; nucleotides outside the gene matches: 2. The CDR3 sequence is 12 residues long. In germline, CDR1 is LNHDA, CDR2 SQIVND (reference sequence). The CDR3 region has the DNA TGTGCCAGTAGTATCAGGACAGGTGAAGCTTTCTTT. It is translated as CASSIRTGEAFF. The full variable domain, completed using reference TRBV19 and TRBJ1-1, is DGGITQSPKYLFRKEGQNVTLSCEQNLNHDAMYWYRQDPGQGLRLIYYSQIVNDFQKGDIAEGYSVSREKKESFPLTVTSAQKNPTAFYLCASSIRTGEAFFGQGTRLTVV.